These 23 T cell receptor beta chains were sequenced from one sample in a study of blood T cell repertoires in COVID-19. Some clones are missing from TCRdb's copy, which holds only in-frame ones; the method was immunoSEQ multiplex PCR. The repertoire consists of about 220,000 clones, with about four fifths occurring once and the leading ten covering about 5.3%. Sequenced input: PBMCs or T cells enriched from blood (not recorded which). These receptors all come from a woman between 50 and 59 years old who had been exposed to COVID-19.

This clone was seen more than once but under ten times. The CDR3 protein is CASSSSGASGQYF. CDR3 in DNA: TGTGCCAGCAGTTCTAGCGGGGCCTCGGGGCAGTACTTC. This chain links TRBV12-3 or TRBV12-4 with TRBJ2-7; 9 positions match TRBD2. V dropped 4 bases and J dropped 9; count of bases not matched to a gene: 7. CDR3 size: 13 residues.

For this clone: Mismatch with germline at one junction end may stem from a read error. CDR3 in DNA: TGTGCCAGCAGCGTAGCGGGGGGGCAGTCCGGGGAGCTGTTTTTT. The encoded protein is CASSVAGGQSGELFF. The chain carries TRBV7-9 and TRBJ2-2; 11 bases agree with TRBD2. There are 15 residues in the CDR3. CDR1 is SEHNR and CDR2 is FQNEAQ in the germline V gene (reference sequence). The entire variable domain, with the rest obtained from reference TRBV7-9 and TRBJ2-2, is as follows: DTGVSQNPRHKITKRGQNVTFRCDPISEHNRLYWYRQTLGQGPEFLTYFQNEAQLEKSRLLSDRFSAERPKGSFSTLEIQRTEQGDSAMYLCASSVAGGQSGELFFGEGSRLTVL.

CDR3 bases: TGTGCCAGCAGTGAGAGACATGATAGCAATCAGCCCCAGCATTTT. Translated: CASSERHDSNQPQHF. The chain employs TRBV2 and TRBJ1-5; no reliable D call. V dropped 3 bases and J dropped 0 bases, with 9 bases sitting between them. CDR1 is SNHLY, CDR2 FYNNEI, per germline. The CDR3 has 15 residues.

The gene calls are TRBV25-1 and TRBJ2-5; D possibly corresponds to TRBD1 (5 bases). The germline V and J ends were trimmed by 2 bases and 5 bases, with 12 bases remaining between them. From germline, CDR1 is MGHDK and CDR2 SYGVNS. The CDR3 loop spans 14 amino acids. The CDR3 region has the DNA TGTGCCAGCAGTGAACAGGGCATTGGGGAGACCCAGTACTTC. It codes for CASSEQGIGETQYF.

This sequence joins TRBV19 and TRBJ2-7; 8 nucleotides match TRBD1. The CDR3 has 14 amino acids. CDR1 LNHDA and CDR2 SQIVND come from the germline V gene (reference sequence). V was pared by 4 bases and J by 3 bases, with 5 bases of the junction left unmatched. The DNA for the CDR3 is TGTGCCAGTAGTAGAGGACAGGGAGGCTACGAGCAGTACTTC. Residues: CASSRGQGGYEQYF.

The rearrangement uses TRBV6-2 or TRBV6-3 and TRBJ1-6; D is undetermined. This CDR3 has 16 amino acids. Per the germline V gene, CDR1 is MNHEY and CDR2 is SVGEGT. V was cut by 5 bases and J by 1 base, with 12 bases left in between. The CDR3 reads CASSPEGWSYNSPLHF. DNA for the CDR3: TGTGCCAGCAGTCCAGAGGGTTGGTCCTATAATTCACCCCTCCACTTT.

The chain joins TRBV4-3 to TRBJ1-2; a possible D gene is TRBD1 (5 bases). The V end was cut by 0 bases, the J end by 6 bases, with 11 bases between. Germline-derived CDR1 and CDR2 are LGHNA and YSLEER. This CDR3 has 14 residues. The CDR3 region is CASSQDLRADGYTF. The CDR3 DNA reads TGCGCCAGCAGCCAAGATCTCAGGGCCGATGGCTACACCTTC.

On this clone: The sample has other DNA sequences that encode this CDR3 too. V gene TRBV5-1 combines with J gene TRBJ2-2; D possibly corresponds to TRBD1 (5 bases). From germline, CDR1 is SGHRS and CDR2 YFSETQ. CDR3 length: 13 amino acids. The V end was cut by 4 bases, the J end by 5 bases, with 9 bases between. Here the CDR3 DNA reads TGCGCCAGCAGCAGCCAGGGAACCGGGGAGCTGTTTTTT. Translating gives CASSSQGTGELFF.

About this clone: A read error may account for a junction end that differs from germline. The chain is built from TRBV28 and TRBJ1-1; the match to TRBD1 covers 8 bases. This CDR3 contains 13 residues. Germline CDR1 reads MDHEN; CDR2 reads SYDVKM. CDR3 region: CACSLGQDTEAFF. The CDR3, as DNA: TGTGCCTGCAGCTTGGGACAGGACACTGAAGCTTTCTTT.

This sequence joins TRBV6-5 and TRBJ1-5; possibly TRBD1 for D (5 bases). This CDR3 spans 13 amino acids. The V and J ends lost 5 bases and 5 bases respectively, with 10 bases between them. From germline, CDR1 is MNHEY and CDR2 SVGAGI. The CDR3, as DNA: TGTGCCAGCAGTCAGGGAGGGGATCAGCCCCAGCATTTT. It yields the protein CASSQGGDQPQHF.

The chain recombines TRBV6-6 with TRBJ1-1; D call uncertain. Germline V gives CDR1 MNHNY, CDR2 SVGAGI (reference sequence). The CDR3 has 12 residues. V was pared by 6 bases and J by 6 bases, with 11 bases between. The CDR3: CASSHGWSEAFF. The CDR3 DNA reads as TGTGCCAGCAGCCACGGGTGGTCTGAAGCTTTCTTT.

This clone has just one count. The chain links TRBV11-3 to TRBJ1-1; D ambiguous. This CDR3 has 13 residues. The V gene's germline CDR1 is SGHNT and CDR2 YENEEA. V was clipped by 3 bases and J by 1 base, with 6 bases between them. The CDR3 nucleotides are TGTGCCAGCAGCTTCGCCAGGAACACTGAAGCTTTCTTT. Its translation: CASSFARNTEAFF.

The chain is built from TRBV4-2 and TRBJ2-3; D might be TRBD2 (7 bases). Trimming pared 4 bases from V and 6 bases from J, leaving 20 bases between. The CDR3 is made up of 16 amino acids. Germline CDR1 reads LGHNA; CDR2 reads YNFKEQ. The CDR3 coding sequence is TGTGCCAGCAGCCGGTGGGCCCCGGGGGGCCTGGATACGCAGTATTTT. Translated, it gives CASSRWAPGGLDTQYF.

Comments on this clone: Other DNA variants within this sample encode the same CDR3. The chain uses TRBV7-6 and TRBJ1-1, with D possibly TRBD1 on 5 matching bases. This CDR3 is 13 amino acids long. Germline V gene lookup returns CDR1 SGHVS and CDR2 FNYEAQ. The ends were cut back, 0 bases at V and 3 bases at J, with 5 bases in the middle. The CDR3 loop reads CASSLAGDTEAFF. In nucleotides, the CDR3 is TGTGCCAGCAGCTTAGCAGGGGACACTGAAGCTTTCTTT.

The chain is built from TRBV6-5 and TRBJ1-2; 8 bases map to TRBD1. This CDR3 comprises 13 residues. In germline, CDR1 is MNHEY, CDR2 SVGAGI. Germline trimming cut 6 bases from V and 8 bases from J; bases unmatched to any gene: 8. In DNA form, the CDR3 reads TGTGCCAGCAGGCTGGACAGGGCTCGGGGCTACACCTTC. Translating gives CASRLDRARGYTF.

Here the CDR3 reads CASSARGDTYNEQFF. The CDR3 DNA sequence: TGTGCCAGCAGCGCCCGGGGGGACACCTACAATGAGCAGTTCTTC. This chain connects TRBV4-2 to TRBJ2-1, with TRBD2 as a possible D gene (7 bases). V shed 5 bases and J shed 2 bases, with 13 bases lying between them. Germline V gives CDR1 LGHNA, CDR2 YNFKEQ. The CDR3 runs 15 residues.

CDR3 sequence reads: CASSPRTGSVADTQYF. Here the CDR3 DNA reads TGTGCCAGCAGCCCTAGGACAGGGTCGGTTGCAGATACGCAGTATTTT. This chain uses TRBV7-2 with TRBJ2-3; 8 bases line up with TRBD1. Germline CDR1 reads SGHTA; CDR2 reads FQGNSA. The CDR3 is 16 amino acids. V gave up 5 bases and J gave up 4 bases; unmatched junction bases: 11.

The chain carries TRBV10-3 and TRBJ2-3; 7 bases line up with TRBD1. The CDR3 spans 12 residues. Germline assignment: CDR1 ENHRY and CDR2 SYGVKD. V trimming: 8 bases; J trimming: 4 bases; junction bases outside the gene matches: 3. The CDR3 nucleotides read TGTGCCATCTCGACAGGGTCAGATACGCAGTATTTT. Residues: CAISTGSDTQYF.

This clone was recorded a few times. The V call is TRBV30, the J call TRBJ1-5; D is possibly TRBD1 (5 bases). The CDR3 is 14 residues long. Germline assignment: CDR1 GTSNPN and CDR2 SVGIG (reference sequence). Trimming shortened V by 1 base and J by 2 bases, and 9 bases separated the two germline ends. CDR3 region: CAWSAGLGNQPQHF. The CDR3, as DNA: TGTGCCTGGAGTGCAGGGTTAGGCAATCAGCCCCAGCATTTT. The full variable domain, its missing parts supplied by reference TRBV30 and TRBJ1-5, is SQTIHQWPATLVQPVGSPLSLECTVEGTSNPNLYWYRQAAGRGLQLLFYSVGIGQISSEVPQNLSASRPQDRQFILSSKKLLLSDSGFYLCAWSAGLGNQPQHFGDGTRLSIL.

The chain is built from TRBV6-5 and TRBJ2-7; 10 bases align to TRBD1. CDR1 MNHEY and CDR2 SVGAGI come from the germline V gene. Trimming removed 6 bases from V and 4 bases from J; junction bases left unmatched: 6. The CDR3 runs 14 residues. CDR3 sequence reads: CASRRTGGLYEQYF. The CDR3, as DNA: TGTGCCAGCAGACGGACAGGGGGTCTTTACGAGCAGTACTTC.

V and J are TRBV18 and TRBJ2-3; D is undetermined. V lost 3 bases and J 2 bases, leaving 12 bases between the germline ends. Germline V gene lookup returns CDR1 KGHSH and CDR2 LQKENI. This CDR3 region has 15 residues. CDR3 in amino acids: CASSPLVGSTDTQYF. The CDR3 DNA is TGTGCCAGCTCACCTCTAGTAGGCTCCACAGATACGCAGTATTTT.

Note on this clone: One base away lies a much larger clone, so this may be a sequencing read error. The chain recombines TRBV7-8 with TRBJ1-6; TRBD1 matches 7 bases. The junction had 0 bases not matched to a gene; V was cut back by 2 bases and J by 5 bases. Per the germline V gene, CDR1 is SGHVS and CDR2 is FQNEAQ. The CDR3 is made up of 14 amino acids. In nucleotides, the CDR3 is TGTGCCAGCAGCTTAACAGGGGATAATTCACCCCTCCACTTT. Residues: CASSLTGDNSPLHF.

The chain couples TRBV11-2 to TRBJ1-2; 12 bases match TRBD1. Looked up from germline, CDR1 is SGHAT and CDR2 is FQNNGV. Trimming cost V 6 bases and J 2 bases; bases outside gene matches: 7. CDR3 length equals 16 residues. The CDR3 here is CASSPWDRGRNYGYTF. CDR3 DNA: TGTGCCAGCAGTCCCTGGGACAGGGGGCGGAACTATGGCTACACCTTC.